Sequencing of this T cell receptor (beta chain) was carried out in a study of blood T cell repertoires in COVID-19. Clinical history reported by participants formed the basis on which cohorts were assigned. Two negative PCRs, clearance, or symptom resolution characterized the recovered Cohort 3 donors. Only in-frame clones appear in the TCRdb table, and some are missing; sequencing was by immunoSEQ multiplex PCR. The sample yields 200,000 to 250,000 clones, roughly 84% seen once. The source is a woman between 40 and 55 years old who had recovered from COVID-19. The sample consisted of PBMCs or T cells enriched from blood (not recorded which).

CDR3 sequence (DNA): TGCGCCAGCAGTGCCGGACTAGCCCCTTCGTACAATGAGCAGTTCTTC. It is translated as CASSAGLAPSYNEQFF. The chain employs TRBV10-1 and TRBJ2-1; 8 bases agree with TRBD2. With V trimmed by 4 bases and J by 4 bases, 9 bases remained unmatched. The V gene's germline CDR1 is WNHNN and CDR2 SYGVQD (reference sequence). The CDR3 is 16 amino acids.